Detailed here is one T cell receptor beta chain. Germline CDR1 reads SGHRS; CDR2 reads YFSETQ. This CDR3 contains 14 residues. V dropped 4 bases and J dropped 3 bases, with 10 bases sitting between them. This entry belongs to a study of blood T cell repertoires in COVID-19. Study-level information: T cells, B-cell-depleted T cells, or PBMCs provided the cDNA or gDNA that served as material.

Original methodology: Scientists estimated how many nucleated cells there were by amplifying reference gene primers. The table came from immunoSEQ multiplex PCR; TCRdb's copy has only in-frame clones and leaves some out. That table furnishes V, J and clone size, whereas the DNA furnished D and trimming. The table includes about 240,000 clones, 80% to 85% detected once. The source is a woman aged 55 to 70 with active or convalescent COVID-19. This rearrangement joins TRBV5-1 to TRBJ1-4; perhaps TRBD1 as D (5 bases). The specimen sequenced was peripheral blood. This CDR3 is CASSPGRANEKLFF. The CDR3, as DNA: TGCGCCAGCAGCCCCGGCAGGGCTAATGAAAAACTGTTTTTT.